The clone carrying this T cell receptor beta chain was observed many times. Its antigen is undetermined. Library construction involved attaching unique molecular identifiers to individual cDNA molecules, which allowed quantitative, reproducible TCR counting. TCRdb ran MiXCR on the RACE reads and lists one entry per CDR3 protein. The table lists fewer than 85,000 distinct CDR3 sequences, 8.5% to 9.5% of them singletons. This sample is part of a study of human T cells and chemical hapten exposure. Across the whole study: Minor volume differences among pooled libraries chiefly drove per-sample TCR yield variation.

Study-level findings and limits: TCRs whose frequency exceeded 1 in 1000 remained the same following DPC sensitization.

Time point described: healthy volunteer bleed at 6 weeks. Whole blood that had not been fractionated was the source of extracted total RNA. The sequenced sample was whole blood. The TCR was taken from a female donor in good health. Some clones in this sample may be carry-over from other donors' samples.

The DNA for the CDR3 is TGTGCCAGCACCCCCTCGACAGGGGGAAGTCAGCCCCAGCATTTT. Its translation: CASTPSTGGSQPQHF. The gene calls are TRBV2 and TRBJ1-5; 9 bases align to TRBD1. J lost 6 bases, V lost 7 bases, and 10 bases had no gene match. Germline-derived CDR1 and CDR2 are SNHLY and FYNNEI. CDR3 size: 15 residues.